This T cell receptor (beta chain) was captured by sequencing in a study of blood T cell repertoires in COVID-19. Study summary: Researchers got acute and convalescent COVID-19 samples from the United States, Italy and Spain. PBMCs, B-cell-depleted T cells, or T cells were the source of the cDNA or gDNA that made up the material.

This CDR3 region has 20 residues. V was clipped by 4 bases and J by 0 bases; unmatched bases: 17. The germline CDR1 and CDR2 sequences are LNHNV and YYDKDF (reference sequence). Original processing notes: The authors estimated nucleated cell counts from reference gene primer amplification. Repertoires were generated with immunoSEQ multiplex PCR, while TCRdb's copy carries only in-frame clones and drops some. The D gene and trimming were derived from the DNA, and the V and J assignments and clone size from that table. The table records roughly 130,000 clones, around 85% of them present only once. The chain carries TRBV15 and TRBJ2-2, with 7 bases that match TRBD1. Input material: peripheral blood. The TCR originated in an elderly woman with acute or convalescent COVID-19. The CDR3 spells CATSIYGTALPAANTGELFF. As DNA, the CDR3 is TGTGCCACCAGCATATACGGGACAGCCCTTCCTGCGGCGAACACCGGGGAGCTGTTTTTT.